This record covers a single T cell receptor beta chain. This sample stems from a study of Graves' ophthalmopathy and Graves' hyperthyroidism. CDR1 KGHSH and CDR2 LQKENI come from the germline V gene. Trimming left V 4 bases short and J 0 bases short, with 9 bases between. This CDR3 contains 14 residues. RNA transcripts served as template for amplifying TCR beta CDR3 sequences. HTBI primers were employed in first-round RT-PCR, then a second-round multiplex PCR followed. One entry per CDR3 protein results from TCRdb running MiXCR on the multiplex PCR reads. The profile shows about 590,000 distinct CDR3 sequences, roughly 40% of them singletons.

The sequencing sample was made of peripheral blood or thyroid tissue (not recorded which). This clonotype originated in an adult man with Graves' hyperthyroidism. V usage is TRBV18 and J usage is TRBJ1-1, with D possibly matching TRBD1 (5 bases). This CDR3 reads CASSHGTVNTEAFF. The CDR3 DNA is TGTGCCAGCTCACACGGGACGGTGAACACTGAAGCTTTCTTT.